The 24 T cell receptor beta chains in this list originate from one sample, sequenced in a study of OX40 agonist ivuxolimab in advanced cancers. Clones were sequenced by immunoSEQ multiplex PCR, and TCRdb holds only the in-frame ones, with some missing. The sample yields some 50,000 clones, 75% to 85% seen once. The sequencing here drew on CD4+ or CD8+ T cells sorted from blood, taken in a trial of the OX40 agonist ivuxolimab. Source of these receptors: an adult with an advanced solid tumor such as melanoma, head and neck, liver or kidney cancer.

This chain uses TRBV18 with TRBJ2-6, with D unresolved. The ends were cut back, 0 bases at V and 3 bases at J, with 6 bases in the middle. The CDR3 consists of 15 residues. CDR1 is KGHSH and CDR2 is LQKENI in the germline V gene. CDR3 loop: CASSPPPSGANVLTF. The CDR3 nucleotides are TGTGCCAGCTCACCACCCCCGAGTGGGGCCAACGTCCTGACTTTC.

The chain is built from TRBV7-9 and TRBJ1-2, with unresolved D. Germline loops: CDR1 SEHNR, CDR2 FQNEAQ (reference sequence). This CDR3 comprises 16 residues. Trimming pared 4 bases from V and 1 base from J, leaving 16 bases between. The CDR3 sequence: CASSSGYQEINYGYTF. CDR3 in DNA: TGTGCCAGCAGCTCAGGATACCAAGAGATTAACTATGGCTACACCTTC.

The CDR3 reads CASSGTGGSYNEQFF. The CDR3 coding sequence is TGCGCCAGCAGTGGGACGGGCGGCTCCTACAATGAGCAGTTCTTC. This chain uses TRBV10-2 with TRBJ2-1; D is unresolved. V lost 4 bases to trimming and J lost 0 bases, with 10 bases between them. Germline V gene lookup returns CDR1 WSHSY and CDR2 SAAADI. CDR3 length: 15 residues.

The V gene is TRBV5-1, the J gene TRBJ1-2; D uncertain. V was trimmed by 0 bases and J by 1 base, leaving 7 bases between them. Germline V lookup: CDR1 SGHRS, CDR2 YFSETQ. The CDR3 totals 14 residues. The CDR3, as DNA: TGCGCCAGCAGCTTGGATGCAGTTAACTATGGCTACACCTTC. The encoded protein is CASSLDAVNYGYTF. The complete variable domain, with remaining parts taken from reference TRBV5-1 and TRBJ1-2, reads KAGVTQTPRYLIKTRGQQVTLSCSPISGHRSVSWYQQTPGQGLQFLFEYFSETQRNKGNFPGRFSGRQFSNSRSEMNVSTLELGDSALYLCASSLDAVNYGYTFGSGTRLTVV.

CDR3 bases: TGTGCCAGCAGTTACACGGACAGGGCCAATGAGCAGTTCTTC. It is translated as CASSYTDRANEQFF. The J gene is TRBJ2-1, the V gene TRBV6-6; 8 positions match TRBD1. The length of the CDR3 is 14 residues. The ends lost 2 bases at V and 6 bases at J; junction bases unmatched: 3. From germline, CDR1 is MNHNY and CDR2 SVGAGI (reference sequence).

There are a few counts of this clone. The V call is TRBV15, the J call TRBJ2-7; a possible D gene is TRBD2 (5 bases). V shed 0 bases and J shed 3 bases, with 9 bases lying between them. Germline loops: CDR1 LNHNV, CDR2 YYDKDF (reference sequence). The CDR3 runs to 14 residues. CDR3 bases: TGTGCCACCAGCAGAGACGTCGGGGACTACGAGCAGTACTTC. Protein sequence: CATSRDVGDYEQYF.

V and J are TRBV6-5 and TRBJ1-2; no clear D gene. V dropped 5 bases and J dropped 4 bases, with 11 bases sitting between them. The CDR3 length is 13 residues. Germline CDR1 reads MNHEY; CDR2 reads SVGAGI. CDR3 in DNA: TGTGCCAGCAGTGGGGTGAAGGGCTATGGCTACACCTTC. Protein product: CASSGVKGYGYTF.

This clone has just one count. This chain links TRBV5-4 with TRBJ2-7; D not certain. V shed 1 base and J shed 4 bases, with 12 bases lying between them. The CDR3 has 14 residues. Per germline, CDR1 SGHNT and CDR2 YYREEE (reference sequence). CDR3 nucleotides: TGTGCCAGCAGCTTGTGGTCGGTCCAGTACGAGCAGTACTTC. Translated: CASSLWSVQYEQYF.

The genes are TRBV7-2 and TRBJ2-7; tentatively, D is TRBD1 (5 bases). With 1 base removed from V and 2 bases from J, the gap between germline ends came to 12 bases. This CDR3 is 15 amino acids long. Germline CDR1 reads SGHTA; CDR2 reads FQGNSA. The CDR3 sequence is CASSLEGQGTYEQYF. CDR3 bases: TGTGCCAGCAGCTTAGAGGGTCAGGGAACCTACGAGCAGTACTTC.

This clone appeared a few times. The chain employs TRBV19 and TRBJ2-7; 14 bases map to TRBD2. The CDR3 consists of 15 residues. The V gene end was trimmed by 6 bases and the J gene end by 0 bases; junction bases not matched to a gene: 1. Germline V gives CDR1 LNHDA, CDR2 SQIVND (reference sequence). As DNA, the CDR3 is TGTGCCAGTAGGGGACTAGCGGGGGCCTCCTACGAGCAGTACTTC. Protein product: CASRGLAGASYEQYF.

V and J are TRBV5-4 and TRBJ1-1; unclear D gene. The germline CDR1 and CDR2 sequences are SGHNT and YYREEE (reference sequence). There are 13 residues in the CDR3. V gave up 5 bases and J gave up 1 base, with 9 bases separating them. The CDR3 region is CASSLTQNTEAFF. The CDR3 DNA is TGTGCCAGCAGTCTGACCCAGAACACTGAAGCTTTCTTT.

The genes are TRBV15 and TRBJ1-1; a possible D gene is TRBD1 (6 bases). This CDR3 contains 14 residues. Germline V gene data show CDR1 as LNHNV and CDR2 as YYDKDF (reference sequence). Trimming shortened V by 4 bases and J by 3 bases, and 12 bases separated the two germline ends. Written as DNA, the CDR3 is TGTGCCACCAGCAAACAGGGCCCCCACACTGAAGCTTTCTTT. This translates into CATSKQGPHTEAFF.

The chain has TRBV6-1 and TRBJ1-1; D is ambiguous. Germline V gene lookup returns CDR1 MNHNS and CDR2 SASEGT. V dropped 0 bases and J dropped 1 base, with 3 bases sitting between them. The CDR3 spans 13 residues. The CDR3 protein is CASSEAWNTEAFF. In DNA, the CDR3 is TGTGCCAGCAGTGAAGCGTGGAACACTGAAGCTTTCTTT.

The V call is TRBV5-1, the J call TRBJ1-4, with 7 bases matching TRBD1. The germline CDR1 and CDR2 sequences are SGHRS and YFSETQ. With 1 base clipped from V and 0 bases from J, the junction kept 3 bases outside the gene matches. This CDR3 has 16 amino acids. The CDR3 loop reads CASSLTGDATNEKLFF. The DNA of the CDR3 is TGCGCCAGCAGCTTGACAGGGGATGCAACTAATGAAAAACTGTTTTTT.

This sequence joins TRBV15 and TRBJ2-3, with D tentatively TRBD1 (6 bases). Germline V CDR1 and CDR2: LNHNV, YYDKDF (reference sequence). The CDR3 spans 15 residues. V was pared by 4 bases and J by 0 bases, with 11 bases between. The CDR3 loop reads CATSTGTLSTDTQYF. In DNA, the CDR3 is TGTGCCACCAGCACCGGGACACTGAGCACAGATACGCAGTATTTT. Full variable domain (outside the CDR3, taken from reference TRBV15 and TRBJ2-3): DAMVIQNPRYQVTQFGKPVTLSCSQTLNHNVMYWYQQKSSQAPKLLFHYYDKDFNNEADTPDNFQSRRPNTSFCFLDIRSPGLGDTAMYLCATSTGTLSTDTQYFGPGTRLTVL.

This clone has a single count. The chain uses TRBV18 and TRBJ2-1; 11 nucleotides agree with TRBD1. In germline, CDR1 is KGHSH, CDR2 LQKENI. The CDR3 is 15 residues long. The J segment lost 8 bases and the V segment lost 4 bases, leaving 7 bases of the junction unmatched. In DNA form, the CDR3 reads TGTGCCAGCTCACTCAGGACAGGGGGCATGTATGAGCAGTTCTTC. Its translation: CASSLRTGGMYEQFF.

J is TRBJ2-2 and V is TRBV5-6, with TRBD1 matching over 8 bases. The CDR3 extends over 16 amino acids. V gave up 4 bases and J gave up 5 bases; unmatched junction bases: 10. The germline CDR1 and CDR2 sequences are SGHDT and YYEEEE. The CDR3 nucleotides are TGTGCCAGCAGCCACAGTGGACAGGGACAAACCGGGGAGCTGTTTTTT. It yields the protein CASSHSGQGQTGELFF.

This clone was recorded a few times. The chain carries TRBV15 and TRBJ2-3, with TRBD2 matching over 9 bases. The CDR3 has 16 residues. With 4 bases clipped from V and 2 bases from J, the junction kept 7 bases outside the gene matches. The germline CDR1 and CDR2 sequences are LNHNV and YYDKDF (reference sequence). The CDR3 loop is CATSIRLAAFTDTQYF. The DNA of the CDR3 is TGTGCCACCAGCATCCGACTAGCGGCCTTCACAGATACGCAGTATTTT.

This chain links TRBV6-1 with TRBJ2-2; a weak D match, TRBD2 (6 bases). With 3 bases removed from V and 6 bases from J, the gap between germline ends came to 17 bases. This CDR3 has 16 residues. The germline V gene has CDR1 MNHNS and CDR2 SASEGT. The CDR3 DNA sequence: TGTGCCAGCAGTGAGATGCGGGGCAGGGAGGCCGGGGAGCTGTTTTTT. Translating gives CASSEMRGREAGELFF.

This chain uses TRBV2 with TRBJ1-1, with a weak D call TRBD1 (6 bases). V was cut by 3 bases and J by 1 base, with 9 bases left in between. The germline gives CDR1 SNHLY, CDR2 FYNNEI. The CDR3 is made up of 14 amino acids. The CDR3 region has the DNA TGTGCCAGCAGTGAGGGGGGCCAGAACACTGAAGCTTTCTTT. It yields the protein CASSEGGQNTEAFF.

The V call is TRBV19, the J call TRBJ2-1; weak D call: TRBD1 (6 bases). From germline, CDR1 is LNHDA and CDR2 SQIVND (reference sequence). V was shortened by 1 base and J by 4 bases, with 11 bases between the two germline ends. The CDR3 has 15 amino acids. CDR3 protein: CASSIVRTAYNEQFF. CDR3 bases: TGTGCCAGTAGTATAGTAAGGACAGCGTACAATGAGCAGTTCTTC.

DNA of the CDR3: TGTGCCAGCAGTTACTCGAACAGGGGCAATCAGCCCCAGCATTTT. Amino acid sequence: CASSYSNRGNQPQHF. The chain recombines TRBV6-5 with TRBJ1-5, with D possibly TRBD1 on 6 matching bases. The V and J ends lost 0 bases and 2 bases respectively, with 8 bases between them. The CDR3 extends over 15 amino acids. CDR1 is MNHEY and CDR2 is SVGAGI in the germline V gene.

This chain joins TRBV4-1 and TRBJ2-2; D tentatively reads TRBD1 or TRBD2 (5 bases each). CDR1 MGHRA and CDR2 YSYEKL come from the germline V gene. This CDR3 has 14 residues. The germline V and J ends were trimmed by 4 bases and 0 bases, with 6 bases remaining between them. CDR3 in DNA: TGCGCCAGCAGCCGGGGGTCGAACACCGGGGAGCTGTTTTTT. Amino acids: CASSRGSNTGELFF.

This sequence joins TRBV4-1 and TRBJ2-2; D tentatively reads TRBD1 or TRBD2 (5 bases each). The CDR3 spans 17 residues. Per the germline V gene, CDR1 is MGHRA and CDR2 is YSYEKL. The ends were cut back, 5 bases at V and 0 bases at J, with 16 bases in the middle. CDR3 protein: CASSFPGTDANTGELFF. In DNA, the CDR3 is TGCGCCAGCAGCTTCCCCGGGACCGACGCGAACACCGGGGAGCTGTTTTTT.